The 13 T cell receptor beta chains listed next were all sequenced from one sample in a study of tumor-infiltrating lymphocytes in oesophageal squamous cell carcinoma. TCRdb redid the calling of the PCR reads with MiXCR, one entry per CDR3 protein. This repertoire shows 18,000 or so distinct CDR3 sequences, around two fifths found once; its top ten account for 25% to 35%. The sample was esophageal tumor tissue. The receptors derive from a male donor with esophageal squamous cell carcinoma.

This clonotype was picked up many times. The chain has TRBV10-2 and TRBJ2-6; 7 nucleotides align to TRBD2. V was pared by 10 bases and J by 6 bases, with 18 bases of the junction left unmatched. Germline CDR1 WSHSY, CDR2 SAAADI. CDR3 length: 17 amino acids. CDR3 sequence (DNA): TGCGCCACCCCAGCGGGGACGGGTGAAAGATCGGCCAACGTCCTGACTTTC. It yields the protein CATPAGTGERSANVLTF.

CDR3 in amino acids: CASRDGSTDTQYF. The CDR3 nucleotides are TGTGCCAGCAGAGATGGGAGCACAGATACGCAGTATTTT. The chain combines TRBV7-6 with TRBJ2-3; D not resolved. Trimming pared 6 bases from V and 0 bases from J, leaving 7 bases between. Germline CDR1 and CDR2: SGHVS and FNYEAQ. CDR3 size: 13 residues.

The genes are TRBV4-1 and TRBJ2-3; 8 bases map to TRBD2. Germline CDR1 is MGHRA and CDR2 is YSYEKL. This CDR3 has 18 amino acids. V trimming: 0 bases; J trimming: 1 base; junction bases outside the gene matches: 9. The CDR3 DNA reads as TGCGCCAGCAGCCAAGATCCGGGGGGGCAATGGGGCACAGATACGCAGTATTTT. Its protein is CASSQDPGGQWGTDTQYF.

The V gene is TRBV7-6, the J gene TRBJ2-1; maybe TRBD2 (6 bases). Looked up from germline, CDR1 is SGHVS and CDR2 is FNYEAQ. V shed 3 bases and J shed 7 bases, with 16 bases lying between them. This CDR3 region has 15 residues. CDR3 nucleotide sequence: TGTGCCAGCAGCTTTGGGGGGAGACGGGAGAATGAGCAGTTCTTC. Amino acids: CASSFGGRRENEQFF.

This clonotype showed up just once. The chain's CDR3 is CASSLGPGRQPQHF. Written as DNA, the CDR3 is TGTGCCAGCAGCTTGGGGCCGGGGCGTCAGCCCCAGCATTTT. V gene TRBV7-8 combines with J gene TRBJ1-5; possibly TRBD1 for D (5 bases). V lost 3 bases and J 6 bases, leaving 12 bases between the germline ends. Germline CDR1 reads SGHVS; CDR2 reads FQNEAQ. This CDR3 region has 14 residues.

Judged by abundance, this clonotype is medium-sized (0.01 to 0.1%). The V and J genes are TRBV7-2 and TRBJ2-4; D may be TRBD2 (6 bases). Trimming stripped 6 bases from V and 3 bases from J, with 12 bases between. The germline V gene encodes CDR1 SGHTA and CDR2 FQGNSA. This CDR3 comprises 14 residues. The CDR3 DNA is TGTGCCAGCAGGGTGGGGGGTGGCAAAAACATTCAGTACTTC. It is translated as CASRVGGGKNIQYF.

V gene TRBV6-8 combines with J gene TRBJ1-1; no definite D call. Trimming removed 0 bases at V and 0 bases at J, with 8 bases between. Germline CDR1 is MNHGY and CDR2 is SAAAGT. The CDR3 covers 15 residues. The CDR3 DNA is TGTGCCAGCAGTTACTCACAGAGTGTGAACACTGAAGCTTTCTTT. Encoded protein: CASSYSQSVNTEAFF.

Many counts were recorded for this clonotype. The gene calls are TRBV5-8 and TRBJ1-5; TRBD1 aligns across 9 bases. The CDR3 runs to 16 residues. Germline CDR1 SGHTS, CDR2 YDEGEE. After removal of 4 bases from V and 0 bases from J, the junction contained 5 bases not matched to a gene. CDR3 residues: CASSMGQGYSNQPQHF. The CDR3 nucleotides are TGTGCCAGCAGCATGGGACAGGGATATAGCAATCAGCCCCAGCATTTT.

CDR3 amino acids: CASSVYGELNEQFF. The CDR3, as DNA: TGTGCCAGCAGCGTATATGGGGAATTAAATGAGCAGTTCTTC. V and J are TRBV9 and TRBJ2-1; D is undetermined. CDR3 length: 14 residues. The ends were cut back, 1 base at V and 7 bases at J, with 12 bases in the middle. Per germline, CDR1 SGDLS and CDR2 YYNGEE.

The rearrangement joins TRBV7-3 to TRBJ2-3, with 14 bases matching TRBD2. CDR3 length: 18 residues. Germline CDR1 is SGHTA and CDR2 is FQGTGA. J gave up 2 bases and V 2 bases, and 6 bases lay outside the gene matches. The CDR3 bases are TGTGCCAGCAGCTTAGGGACTAGCGGGAGCTCGTACACAGATACGCAGTATTTT. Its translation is CASSLGTSGSSYTDTQYF.

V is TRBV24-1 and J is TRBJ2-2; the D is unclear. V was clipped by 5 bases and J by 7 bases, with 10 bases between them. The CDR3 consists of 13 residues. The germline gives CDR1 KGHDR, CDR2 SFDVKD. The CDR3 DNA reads TGTGCCACCAGTGGTCTAGTGGGCGGGGAGCTGTTTTTT. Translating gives CATSGLVGGELFF.

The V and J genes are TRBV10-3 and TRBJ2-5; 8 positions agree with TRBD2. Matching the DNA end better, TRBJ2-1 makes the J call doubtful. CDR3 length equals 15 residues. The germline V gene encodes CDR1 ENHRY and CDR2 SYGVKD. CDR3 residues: CAISKTGTSVDEQFF. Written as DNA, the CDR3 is TGTGCCATCAGTAAGACCGGGACTAGTGTGGATGAGCAGTTCTTC.

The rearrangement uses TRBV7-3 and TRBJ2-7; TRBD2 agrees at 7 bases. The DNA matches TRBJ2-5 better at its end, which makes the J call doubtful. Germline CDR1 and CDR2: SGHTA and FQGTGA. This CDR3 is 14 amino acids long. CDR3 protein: CASSLTGRGETQYF. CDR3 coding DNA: TGTGCCAGCAGCTTAACTGGGAGGGGCGAGACCCAGTACTTC.